These T cell receptor beta chains were read from a single sample in a study of somatic mutations in cytotoxic T cells in rheumatoid arthritis. Some clones are missing from TCRdb's copy, which holds only in-frame ones; the method was immunoSEQ multiplex PCR. The sample includes some 30,000 clones, around 84% seen only once; the top ten take around 9%. Sequenced sample: CD8+ T cells sorted from blood. The receptors here all came from an adult with rheumatoid arthritis. CDR3s include the opening cysteine and the closing phenylalanine or tryptophan. D genes are given only for firm matches. Not all rows give a size; the values are once, few, many and, for expanded clones, a class.

TGTGCCAGCAGCTTAGGCACAGGGAGGAATGAAAAACTGTTTTTT	CASSLGTGRNEKLFF	15	NA	TRBJ1-4	TRBV13	NA
TGTGCCAGCAGCGTACCCGGGACGCCTGGAAACACCATATATTTT	CASSVPGTPGNTIYF	15	NA	TRBJ1-3	TRBV7-9	NA
TGTGCCAGCAGCTTGGAGGGACAGTCCTCTGGAAACACCATATATTTT	CASSLEGQSSGNTIYF	16	TRBD1	TRBJ1-3	TRBV5-4	NA
TGTGCCAGCAGACCGACAGGGTTCACCGGGGAGCTGTTTTTT	CASRPTGFTGELFF	14	TRBD1	TRBJ2-2	TRBV5-8	NA
TGTGCCAGCAGCTTTGGGGACTATGGCTACACCTTC	CASSFGDYGYTF	12	NA	TRBJ1-2	TRBV11-2	NA
TGTGCCAGCAGCGCGACTAGCGGGGGGTCCTACGAGCAGTACTTC	CASSATSGGSYEQYF	15	TRBD2	TRBJ2-7	TRBV13	NA
TGTGCCAGCAGCCAAGCCTCGGACAGGAACTACAATGAGCAGTTCTTC	CASSQASDRNYNEQFF	16	TRBD1	TRBJ2-1	TRBV4-2	once
TGTGCCAGTCGTAGCGAAAACTCCTACGAGCAGTACTTC	CASRSENSYEQYF	13	NA	TRBJ2-7	TRBV27	NA
TGCGCCAGCAGCCAAGATAGGGCAGCCAATCAGCCCCAGCATTTT	CASSQDRAANQPQHF	15	NA	TRBJ1-5	TRBV4-1	NA
TGTGCCAGCAGTTACAATTCCTGGGACAGGGTGGTCGGGCAGTACTTC	CASSYNSWDRVVGQYF	16	TRBD1	TRBJ2-7	TRBV6-5	NA
TGTGCCAGCAGTCACAGCTGGCATGAGCAGTTCTTC	CASSHSWHEQFF	12	NA	TRBJ2-1	TRBV6-5	NA
TGTGCCAGCAGTGACCCTCAGGGGTTGAACACTGAAGCTTTCTTT	CASSDPQGLNTEAFF	15	NA	TRBJ1-1	TRBV6-6	NA
TGTGCCAGCAGCAATGGGGGGGACAGCACAGATACGCAGTATTTT	CASSNGGDSTDTQYF	15	TRBD2	TRBJ2-3	TRBV11-3	NA
TGTGCCAGCAGCTCTGGGGGACAGGGCTATGGCTACACCTTC	CASSSGGQGYGYTF	14	TRBD1	TRBJ1-2	TRBV7-9	NA
TGTGCCAGCAGCTTAGAGGGAGGAGACTCCTACGAGCAGTACTTC	CASSLEGGDSYEQYF	15	NA	TRBJ2-7	TRBV7-6	NA
TGTGCCAGCAGCCCCGACCACGTTGGGGGGACCCAGTACTTC	CASSPDHVGGTQYF	14	NA	TRBJ2-5	TRBV7-9	NA
TGTGCCAGCAGCGGCATTGGGACTATTAACACCGGGGAGCTGTTTTTT	CASSGIGTINTGELFF	16	TRBD2	TRBJ2-2	TRBV13	large
TGTGCCAGCAGCGTAGGAGGGACGGACTATGGCTACACCTTC	CASSVGGTDYGYTF	14	NA	TRBJ1-2	TRBV9	NA
TGTGCCAGCAGTGAGAAAGGGGGCCCTTATGGCTACACCTTC	CASSEKGGPYGYTF	14	TRBD1	TRBJ1-2	TRBV2	NA
TGTGCCAGTAGTTTGGGGCTCGGCGCAGATACGCAGTATTTT	CASSLGLGADTQYF	14	NA	TRBJ2-3	TRBV19	NA
TGTGCCAGCAGCATCTGGACAGGGAGCACTGAAGCTTTCTTT	CASSIWTGSTEAFF	14	TRBD1	TRBJ1-1	TRBV5-5	NA
TGTGCCAGTAACGCGAACAATGAGCAGTTCTTC	CASNANNEQFF	11	NA	TRBJ2-1	TRBV19	NA
TGTGCCACCTGGACGGTGAACACTGAAGCTTTCTTT	CATWTVNTEAFF	12	NA	TRBJ1-1	TRBV6-6	NA
TGTGCCAGCAGCGAGGGACAGGGGCCAGCTAACTATGGCTACACCTTC	CASSEGQGPANYGYTF	16	TRBD1	TRBJ1-2	TRBV9	once
TGTGCCTGGAGTGTACTTTGGGACACTCCCTCCTACGAGCAGTACTTC	CAWSVLWDTPSYEQYF	16	NA	TRBJ2-7	TRBV30	NA
TGCGCCAGCAGCTTGGAGGGGACAGGGTTTTTTTACGAGCAGTACTTC	CASSLEGTGFFYEQYF	16	TRBD1	TRBJ2-7	TRBV5-1	NA
TGCGCCAGCAGCTTCGGTAGCGCTAGCACAGATACGCAGTATTTT	CASSFGSASTDTQYF	15	NA	TRBJ2-3	TRBV5-1	NA
TGTGCCAGCAGTGAACTCTGGGTATCCGAGCAGTACTTC	CASSELWVSEQYF	13	NA	TRBJ2-7	TRBV2	NA
TGTGCCTTGGGGATCTTACCCTATGGCTACACCTTC	CALGILPYGYTF	12	NA	TRBJ1-2	TRBV30	NA
TGTGCCAGCAGTCGTCTAGCGGAAATAAGCTCCTACAATGAGCAGTTCTTC	CASSRLAEISSYNEQFF	17	TRBD2	TRBJ2-1	TRBV27	NA
TGTGCCACCAGCAGATCCGGGACTAGCGGGAGGTTGAGTGAGCAGTTCTTC	CATSRSGTSGRLSEQFF	17	TRBD2	TRBJ2-1	TRBV15	few
TGCGCCAGCAGCCAAGATACCCCCAAGGGAACAGGAAACACCATATATTTT	CASSQDTPKGTGNTIYF	17	NA	TRBJ1-3	TRBV4-1	NA
TGTGCCAGCAGCTTGGTCTACGGGACCCAAGGGACAGATACGCAGTATTTT	CASSLVYGTQGTDTQYF	17	NA	TRBJ2-3	TRBV5-4	once
TGTGCCAGCAGCTTTGGAGCCTACGAGCAGTACTTC	CASSFGAYEQYF	12	NA	TRBJ2-7	TRBV11-2	few
TGTGCCAGCAGCTTAGGAAAGGTGACAGGGCACACAGATACGCAGTATTTT	CASSLGKVTGHTDTQYF	17	TRBD1	TRBJ2-3	TRBV11-2	NA
TGTGCCAGCAGCCCACTAGTGGGGGACCGGGAGCTGTTTTTT	CASSPLVGDRELFF	14	NA	TRBJ2-2	TRBV5-4	NA
TGTGCCAGCAGCGGAGGGGGGACCACTGAAGCTTTCTTT	CASSGGGTTEAFF	13	NA	TRBJ1-1	TRBV9	NA
TGTGCCAGCAGCGCTCTAAAGGACCAGGAGACCCAGTACTTC	CASSALKDQETQYF	14	NA	TRBJ2-5	TRBV7-9	NA
TGTGCCAGCAGCTTTAAACGGGATAGCTGGGAGACCCAGTACTTC	CASSFKRDSWETQYF	15	NA	TRBJ2-5	TRBV7-8	NA
TGTGCCAGCAGTTCATTAATGGACACAAACTATGGCTACACCTTC	CASSSLMDTNYGYTF	15	NA	TRBJ1-2	TRBV6-5	NA
TGCGCCAGCAGCCAGATCCTGTACTCGCCCTACTATGGCTACACCTTC	CASSQILYSPYYGYTF	16	NA	TRBJ1-2	TRBV4-3	NA